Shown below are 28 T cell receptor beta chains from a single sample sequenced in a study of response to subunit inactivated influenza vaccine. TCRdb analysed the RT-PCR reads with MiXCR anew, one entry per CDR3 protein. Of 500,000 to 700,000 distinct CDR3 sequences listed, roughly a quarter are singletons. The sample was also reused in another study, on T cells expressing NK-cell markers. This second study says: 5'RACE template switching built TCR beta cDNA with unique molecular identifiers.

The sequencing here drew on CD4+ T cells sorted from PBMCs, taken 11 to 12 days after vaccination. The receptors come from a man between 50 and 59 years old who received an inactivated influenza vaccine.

The CDR3 region is CASSQDLTARNYGYTF. As DNA, the CDR3 is TGTGCCAGCAGCCAAGATCTGACAGCCCGTAACTATGGCTACACCTTC. The J gene is TRBJ1-2, the V gene TRBV4-2, with D perhaps TRBD1 (5 bases). The CDR3 has 16 amino acids. Trimming removed 0 bases at V and 1 base at J, with 12 bases between. CDR1 is LGHNA, CDR2 YNFKEQ, per germline.

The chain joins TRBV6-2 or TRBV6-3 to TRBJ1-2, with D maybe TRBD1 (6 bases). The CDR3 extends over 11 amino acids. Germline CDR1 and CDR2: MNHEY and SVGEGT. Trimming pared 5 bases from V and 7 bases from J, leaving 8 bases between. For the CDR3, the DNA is TGTGCCAGCAGTGACAGGTCTGGCTACACCTTC. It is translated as CASSDRSGYTF.

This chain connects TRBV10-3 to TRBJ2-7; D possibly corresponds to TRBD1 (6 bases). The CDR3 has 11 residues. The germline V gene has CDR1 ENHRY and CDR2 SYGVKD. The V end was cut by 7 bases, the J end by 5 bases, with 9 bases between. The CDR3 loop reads CAINNRDEQYF. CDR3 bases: TGTGCCATCAATAACAGGGACGAGCAGTACTTC.

CDR3 bases: TGTGCCAGCAGCTTATCCGGGACAAACTCCTACAATGAGCAGTTCTTC. It specifies CASSLSGTNSYNEQFF. This sequence joins TRBV5-6 and TRBJ2-1; perhaps TRBD1 as D (6 bases). Trimming pared 2 bases from V and 0 bases from J, leaving 12 bases between. CDR1 is SGHDT, CDR2 YYEEEE, per germline. CDR3 length equals 16 residues.

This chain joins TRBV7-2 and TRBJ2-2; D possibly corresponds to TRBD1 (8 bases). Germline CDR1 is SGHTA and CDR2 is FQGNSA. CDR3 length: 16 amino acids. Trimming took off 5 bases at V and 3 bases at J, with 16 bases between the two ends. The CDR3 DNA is TGTGCCAGCAGCCTCCGACAGGGGAGGGACACCGGGGAGCTGTTTTTT. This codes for CASSLRQGRDTGELFF.

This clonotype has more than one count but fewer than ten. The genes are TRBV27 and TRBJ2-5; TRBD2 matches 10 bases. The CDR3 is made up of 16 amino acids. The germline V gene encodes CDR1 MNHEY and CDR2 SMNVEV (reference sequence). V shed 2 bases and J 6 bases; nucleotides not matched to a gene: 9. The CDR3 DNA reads TGTGCCAGCAGTTTAACCAGCGGGAGGGCCGGGAAGACCCAGTACTTC. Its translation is CASSLTSGRAGKTQYF.

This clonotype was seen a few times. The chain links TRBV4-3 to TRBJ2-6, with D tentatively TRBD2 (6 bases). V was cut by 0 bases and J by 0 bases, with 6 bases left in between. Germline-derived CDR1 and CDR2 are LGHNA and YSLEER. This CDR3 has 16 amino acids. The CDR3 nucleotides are TGCGCCAGCAGCCAAGAGGGGGGCTCTGGGGCCAACGTCCTGACTTTC. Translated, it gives CASSQEGGSGANVLTF.

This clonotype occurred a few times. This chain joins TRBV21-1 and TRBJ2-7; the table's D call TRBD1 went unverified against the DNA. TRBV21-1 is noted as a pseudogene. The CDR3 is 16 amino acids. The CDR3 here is CASSSSDREIGYEQYF. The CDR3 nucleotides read TGTGCCAGCAGCAGCTCGGACAGGGAGATAGGATACGAGCAGTACTTC.

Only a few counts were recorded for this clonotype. In nucleotides, the CDR3 is TGTGCCAGCAGCCAAGGGACCGGGAATGGGGAGACCCAGTACTTC. It yields the protein CASSQGTGNGETQYF. J is TRBJ2-5 and V is TRBV4-2; D is possibly TRBD2 (5 bases). Looked up from germline, CDR1 is LGHNA and CDR2 is YNFKEQ. Trimming left V 1 base short and J 5 bases short, with 14 bases between. CDR3 length equals 15 residues.

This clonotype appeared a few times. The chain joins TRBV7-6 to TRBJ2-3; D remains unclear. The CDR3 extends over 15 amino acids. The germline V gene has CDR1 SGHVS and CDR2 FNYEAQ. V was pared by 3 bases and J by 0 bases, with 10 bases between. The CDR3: CASSFQPASTDTQYF. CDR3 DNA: TGTGCCAGCAGCTTCCAACCAGCTAGCACAGATACGCAGTATTTT.

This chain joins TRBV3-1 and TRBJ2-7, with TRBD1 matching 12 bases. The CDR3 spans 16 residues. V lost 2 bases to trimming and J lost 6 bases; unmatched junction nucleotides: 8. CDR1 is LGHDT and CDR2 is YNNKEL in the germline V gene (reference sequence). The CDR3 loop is CASSQRAGTGGREQYF. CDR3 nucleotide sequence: TGTGCCAGCAGCCAAAGGGCCGGGACAGGGGGCCGCGAGCAGTACTTC.

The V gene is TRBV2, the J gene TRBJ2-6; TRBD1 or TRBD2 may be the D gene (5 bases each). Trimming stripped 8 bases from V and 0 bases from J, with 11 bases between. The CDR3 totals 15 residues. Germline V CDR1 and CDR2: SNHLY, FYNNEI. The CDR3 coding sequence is TGTGCCAGCGGTCGGGGCGACTCTGGGGCCAACGTCCTGACTTTC. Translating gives CASGRGDSGANVLTF.

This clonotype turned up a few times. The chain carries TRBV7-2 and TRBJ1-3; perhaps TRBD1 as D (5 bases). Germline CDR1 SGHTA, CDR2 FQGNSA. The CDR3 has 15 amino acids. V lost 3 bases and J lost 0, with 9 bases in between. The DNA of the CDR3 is TGTGCCAGCAGCTTGGACACCTTCTCTGGAAACACCATATATTTT. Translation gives CASSLDTFSGNTIYF.

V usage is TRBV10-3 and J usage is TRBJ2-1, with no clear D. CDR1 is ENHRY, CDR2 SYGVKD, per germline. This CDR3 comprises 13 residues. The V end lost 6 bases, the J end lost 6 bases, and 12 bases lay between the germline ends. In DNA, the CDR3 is TGTGCCATCAGGGGTGTGGTTAGCAATGAGCAGTTCTTC. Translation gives CAIRGVVSNEQFF.

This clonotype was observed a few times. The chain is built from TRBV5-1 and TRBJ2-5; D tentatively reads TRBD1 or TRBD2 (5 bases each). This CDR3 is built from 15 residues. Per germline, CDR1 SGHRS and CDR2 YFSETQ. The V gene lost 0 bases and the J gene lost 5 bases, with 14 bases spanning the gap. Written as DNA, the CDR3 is TGCGCCAGCAGCTTGGAGTCCGGGGCTTGGGAGACCCAGTACTTC. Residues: CASSLESGAWETQYF.

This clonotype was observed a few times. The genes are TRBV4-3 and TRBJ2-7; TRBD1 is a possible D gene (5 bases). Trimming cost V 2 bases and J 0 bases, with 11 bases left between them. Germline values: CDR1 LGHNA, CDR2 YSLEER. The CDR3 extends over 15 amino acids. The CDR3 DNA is TGCGCCAGCAGCCAAAACCCAACAGGCTCCTACGAGCAGTACTTC. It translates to CASSQNPTGSYEQYF.

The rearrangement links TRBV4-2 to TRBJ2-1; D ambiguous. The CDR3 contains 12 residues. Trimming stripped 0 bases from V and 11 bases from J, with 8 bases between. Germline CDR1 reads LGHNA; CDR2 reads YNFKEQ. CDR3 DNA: TGTGCCAGCAGCCAAGAGTCGGGTAAGCAGTTCTTC. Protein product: CASSQESGKQFF.

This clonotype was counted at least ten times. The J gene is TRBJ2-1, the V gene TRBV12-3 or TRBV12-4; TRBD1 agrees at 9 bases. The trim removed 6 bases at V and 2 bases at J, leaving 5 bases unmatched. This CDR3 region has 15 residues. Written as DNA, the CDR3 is TGTGCCAGCAGCATACAGGGGGCAGCCTACAATGAGCAGTTCTTC. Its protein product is CASSIQGAAYNEQFF.

The CDR3 coding sequence is TGCGCCAGCAGCCCTTTGGCCACGGTGAACACTGAAGCTTTCTTT. It encodes CASSPLATVNTEAFF. The chain employs TRBV4-1 and TRBJ1-1; D is undetermined. CDR3 length: 15 residues. Germline V gene sequence: CDR1 MGHRA, CDR2 YSYEKL. The V and J ends lost 4 bases and 0 bases respectively, with 12 bases between them.

The CDR3 reads CASSEGPWNIQYF. The CDR3 DNA reads as TGCGCCAGCAGTGAGGGGCCCTGGAACATTCAGTACTTC. The chain couples TRBV10-1 to TRBJ2-4; D remains ambiguous. Germline CDR1 and CDR2: WNHNN and SYGVQD (reference sequence). The CDR3 consists of 13 residues. Trimming cost V 2 bases and J 7 bases, with 9 bases left between them.

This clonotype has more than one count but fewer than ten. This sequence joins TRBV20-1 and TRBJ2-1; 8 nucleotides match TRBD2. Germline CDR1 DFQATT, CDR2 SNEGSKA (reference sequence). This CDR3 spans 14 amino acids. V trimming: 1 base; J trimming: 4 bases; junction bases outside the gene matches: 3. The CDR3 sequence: CSARGLAQYNEQFF. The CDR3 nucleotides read TGCAGTGCTAGAGGACTAGCGCAGTACAATGAGCAGTTCTTC.

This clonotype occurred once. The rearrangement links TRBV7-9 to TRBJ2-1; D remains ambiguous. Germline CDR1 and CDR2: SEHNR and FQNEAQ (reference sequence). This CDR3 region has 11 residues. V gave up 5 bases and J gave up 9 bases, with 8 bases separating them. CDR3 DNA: TGTGCCAGCAGCATCGTTGGTGAGCAGTTCTTC. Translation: CASSIVGEQFF.

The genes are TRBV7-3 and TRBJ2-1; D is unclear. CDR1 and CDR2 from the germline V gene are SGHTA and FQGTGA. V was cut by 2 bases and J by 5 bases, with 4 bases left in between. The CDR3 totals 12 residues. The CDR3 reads CASSLVNNEQFF. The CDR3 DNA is TGTGCCAGCAGCTTAGTGAACAATGAGCAGTTCTTC.

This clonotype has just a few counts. This CDR3 reads CASSPLGRGTYEQYF. Here the CDR3 DNA reads TGTGCCAGCAGTCCTCTGGGTCGGGGAACCTACGAGCAGTACTTC. The V and J genes are TRBV6-2 or TRBV6-3 and TRBJ2-7; tentative D call: TRBD2 (5 bases). The V gene's germline CDR1 is MNHEY and CDR2 SVGEGT. V lost 5 bases, J lost 2 bases, and 16 bases lay in between. The CDR3 sequence is 15 residues long.

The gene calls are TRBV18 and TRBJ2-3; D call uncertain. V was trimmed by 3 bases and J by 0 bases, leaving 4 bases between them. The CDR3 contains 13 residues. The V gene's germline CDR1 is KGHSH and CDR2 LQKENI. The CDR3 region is CASSPMSTDTQYF. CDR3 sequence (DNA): TGTGCCAGCTCACCTATGAGCACAGATACGCAGTATTTT.

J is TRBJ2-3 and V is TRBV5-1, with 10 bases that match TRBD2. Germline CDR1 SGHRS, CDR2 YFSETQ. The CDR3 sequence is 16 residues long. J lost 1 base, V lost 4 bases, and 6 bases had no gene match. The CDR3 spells CASSRGTSAGTDTQYF. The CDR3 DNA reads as TGCGCCAGCAGCCGGGGGACTAGCGCTGGCACAGATACGCAGTATTTT.

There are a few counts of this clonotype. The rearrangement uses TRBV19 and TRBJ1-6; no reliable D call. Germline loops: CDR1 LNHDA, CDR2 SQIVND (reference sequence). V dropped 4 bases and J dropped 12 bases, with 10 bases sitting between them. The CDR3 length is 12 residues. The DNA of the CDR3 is TGTGCCAGTAGTAAGGTCAGAAGACCCCTCCACTTT. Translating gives CASSKVRRPLHF. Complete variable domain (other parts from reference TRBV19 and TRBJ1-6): DGGITQSPKYLFRKEGQNVTLSCEQNLNHDAMYWYRQDPGQGLRLIYYSQIVNDFQKGDIAEGYSVSREKKESFPLTVTSAQKNPTAFYLCASSKVRRPLHFGNGTRLTVT.

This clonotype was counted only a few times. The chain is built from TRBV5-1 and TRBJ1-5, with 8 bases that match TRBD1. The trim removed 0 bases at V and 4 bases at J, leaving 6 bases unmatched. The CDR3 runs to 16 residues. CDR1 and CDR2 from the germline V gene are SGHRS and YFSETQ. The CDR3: CASSLDGQGGNQPQHF. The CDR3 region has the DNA TGCGCCAGCAGCTTGGACGGACAGGGTGGTAATCAGCCCCAGCATTTT.